This TCR beta chain originates from a study of T-cell reconstitution after alpha-beta-depleted transplantation in children. This clonotype has a count of ten or more. The CDR3 consists of 15 residues. The V gene end was trimmed by 3 bases and the J gene end by 2 bases; junction bases not matched to a gene: 5. The germline gives CDR1 MNHNS, CDR2 SASEGT. Unique molecular identifiers were used to barcode this TCRbeta library. A single record per CDR3 protein comes from TCRdb applying MiXCR to the PCR reads. The sample includes approximately 240,000 distinct CDR3 sequences, more than 7.5% seen only once; the top ten take about 4.8%.

The sequence came from a human donor who donated a stem cell graft to a child with SCID. This specimen was PBMCs from the stem cell graft donor, taken from the stem cell graft. The rearrangement uses TRBV6-1 and TRBJ2-3, with TRBD2 identical over 7 bases. The CDR3 DNA reads TGTGCCAGCAGTGACCACAGCGGGGACACAGATACGCAGTATTTT. It encodes CASSDHSGDTDTQYF.